This T cell receptor beta chain was profiled in a study of blood T cells in healthy people across ages. Turning to the study itself: Template switching picked up about one barcoded beta molecule for each two T cells.

Sample-barcoded 5' priming and a J-beta primer mix drove a second PCR of 7 to 11 cycles. Each sample yielded at least 3 million CDR3-containing paired-end reads. TCRdb re-called the 5' RACE reads through MiXCR, storing one row per CDR3 protein. The sample lists about 1.8 million distinct CDR3 sequences, around half occurring once. Study-wide points: Naive CD4+ cells and diversity were both higher in long-lived donors than in aged donors.

This clonotype was seen a single time. The target antigen is unknown. Researchers collected about 9.7 milliliters of peripheral blood from every single donor. This clonotype was sampled from a woman aged 40-49 years in good health. Sample: blood.

The CDR3 coding sequence is TGTGCCAGTACCTTGACAGTGTTTGGGGCCAACGTCCTGACTTTC. This translates into CASTLTVFGANVLTF. The genes are TRBV19 and TRBJ2-6; TRBD1 might be the D (5 bases). V shed 7 bases and J shed 3 bases, with 13 bases lying between them. The CDR3 runs 15 residues. The germline V gene has CDR1 LNHDA and CDR2 SQIVND (reference sequence). Using reference TRBV19 and TRBJ2-6 for the parts outside the CDR3, the full variable domain is DGGITQSPKYLFRKEGQNVTLSCEQNLNHDAMYWYRQDPGQGLRLIYYSQIVNDFQKGDIAEGYSVSREKKESFPLTVTSAQKNPTAFYLCASTLTVFGANVLTFGAGSRLTVL.